A single sample is the source of the 27 T cell receptor beta chains below, sequenced in a study of identical twins. TCRdb reprocessed the 5' RACE reads with MiXCR, giving one entry per CDR3 protein. The repertoire holds around 960,000 distinct CDR3 sequences, with approximately 13% as singletons. This sample was shared with a second study, whose subject was yellow fever vaccine responses in identical twins.

Sequenced material: PBMCs. These receptors all stem from a woman aged 18-30 years in good health.

The V gene is TRBV20-1, the J gene TRBJ2-3; 12 bases are a match to TRBD2. J gave up 1 base and V 2 bases, and 4 bases lay outside the gene matches. The CDR3 spans 16 residues. Germline lookup yields CDR1 DFQATT and CDR2 SNEGSKA (reference sequence). This CDR3 is CSARRASGRGTDTQYF. CDR3 sequence (DNA): TGCAGTGCTAGACGGGCTAGCGGGAGGGGCACAGATACGCAGTATTTT.

The V call is TRBV9, the J call TRBJ1-1; D may be TRBD1 (5 bases). Germline CDR1 is SGDLS and CDR2 is YYNGEE. V was clipped by 0 bases and J by 1 base, with 10 bases between them. The CDR3 is 15 residues long. The DNA of the CDR3 is TGTGCCAGCAGCGTAGGTCGGGGCGGGAACACTGAAGCTTTCTTT. Its translation is CASSVGRGGNTEAFF. Full variable domain (missing parts from reference TRBV9 and TRBJ1-1): DSGVTQTPKHLITATGQRVTLRCSPRSGDLSVYWYQQSLDQGLQFLIQYYNGEERAKGNILERFSAQQFPDLHSELNLSSLELGDSALYFCASSVGRGGNTEAFFGQGTRLTVV.

J is TRBJ1-6 and V is TRBV9; TRBD1 is a possible D gene (5 bases). Germline loops: CDR1 SGDLS, CDR2 YYNGEE. This CDR3 spans 13 amino acids. V was clipped by 0 bases and J by 11 bases, with 9 bases between them. CDR3 residues: CASSVGGRTPLHF. The CDR3 nucleotides read TGTGCCAGCAGCGTAGGGGGGAGAACACCCCTCCACTTT.

This clonotype has ten or more counts. The V call is TRBV5-1, the J call TRBJ2-2; 8 bases are a match to TRBD2. The CDR3 covers 15 residues. Trimming took 0 bases from V and 10 from J; bases not matched to a gene: 8. The germline V gene encodes CDR1 SGHRS and CDR2 YFSETQ. The CDR3 spells CASSLGPSGYAELFF. For the CDR3, the DNA is TGCGCCAGCAGCTTGGGGCCTAGCGGGTACGCGGAGCTGTTTTTT.

This rearrangement joins TRBV27 to TRBJ2-1; D is unresolved. V was shortened by 2 bases and J by 8 bases, with 10 bases between the two germline ends. This CDR3 has 13 amino acids. Germline values: CDR1 MNHEY, CDR2 SMNVEV (reference sequence). For the CDR3, the DNA is TGTGCCAGCAGTTTAAGACCCTTCGATGAGCAGTTCTTC. Translating gives CASSLRPFDEQFF.

The rearrangement joins TRBV29-1 to TRBJ2-1; 8 bases line up with TRBD2. CDR1 SQVTM and CDR2 ANQGSEA come from the germline V gene. CDR3 length equals 12 residues. CDR3 DNA sequence: TGCAGTTTCGGGAGGGTATACGGCGAGCAGTTCTTC. This codes for CSFGRVYGEQFF.

Only a few counts were recorded for this clonotype. This sequence joins TRBV10-3 and TRBJ2-3; the match to TRBD2 covers 9 bases. V gave up 5 bases and J gave up 8 bases; unmatched junction bases: 8. Germline assignment: CDR1 ENHRY and CDR2 SYGVKD. The CDR3 contains 14 residues. CDR3 protein: CAISQAGGGGTQYF. The CDR3 DNA is TGTGCCATCAGTCAAGCGGGGGGCGGGGGTACGCAGTATTTT.

This chain uses TRBV20-1 with TRBJ2-7; maybe TRBD1 (5 bases). The germline V gene has CDR1 DFQATT and CDR2 SNEGSKA (reference sequence). This CDR3 spans 13 amino acids. V lost 6 bases and J 0 bases, leaving 12 bases between the germline ends. DNA for the CDR3: TGCAGTGCGAGAAGACAGCACTCCTACGAGCAGTACTTC. It codes for CSARRQHSYEQYF.

This clonotype was picked up a small number of times. V gene TRBV4-1 combines with J gene TRBJ2-5, with 8 bases identical to TRBD1. V lost 2 bases and J lost 5; bases outside the gene matches: 7. Germline V gene lookup returns CDR1 MGHRA and CDR2 YSYEKL. This CDR3 contains 15 residues. The CDR3 DNA reads TGCGCCAGCAGCCAACCAGGGGGCTTAAGTGAGACCCAGTACTTC. Translating gives CASSQPGGLSETQYF.

The gene calls are TRBV10-3 and TRBJ2-1; 7 bases map to TRBD1. Germline V CDR1 and CDR2: ENHRY, SYGVKD. V lost 0 bases to trimming and J lost 5 bases; unmatched junction nucleotides: 4. This CDR3 is 15 amino acids long. The CDR3 DNA reads as TGTGCCATCAGTGAGTCGGGGACAGATAACAATGAGCAGTTCTTC. Its protein is CAISESGTDNNEQFF.

This clonotype has more than one count but fewer than ten. This sequence joins TRBV9 and TRBJ1-1; D uncertain. V dropped 0 bases and J dropped 3 bases, with 6 bases sitting between them. The CDR3 extends over 13 amino acids. In germline, CDR1 is SGDLS, CDR2 YYNGEE. The CDR3 DNA sequence: TGTGCCAGCAGCGTAGAAGCAGACACTGAAGCTTTCTTT. The encoded protein is CASSVEADTEAFF.

This clonotype was picked up a small number of times. The chain joins TRBV29-1 to TRBJ2-5; the D gene is possibly TRBD1 (5 bases). The CDR3 is 12 amino acids. V shed 7 bases and J shed 5 bases, with 14 bases lying between them. Germline assignment: CDR1 SQVTM and CDR2 ANQGSEA. The CDR3 protein is CSGEPSGETQYF. Here the CDR3 DNA reads TGCAGCGGCGAACCCTCAGGGGAGACCCAGTACTTC.

V usage is TRBV5-6 and J usage is TRBJ1-6; 7 bases align to TRBD1. The germline V gene encodes CDR1 SGHDT and CDR2 YYEEEE. The CDR3 covers 14 residues. The ends lost 6 bases at V and 9 bases at J; junction bases unmatched: 9. The CDR3 loop reads CASTRGGASSPLHF. CDR3 coding DNA: TGTGCCAGCACCAGGGGGGGGGCATCTTCACCCCTCCACTTT.

This clonotype was seen ten or more times. The V gene is TRBV18, the J gene TRBJ2-2; D may correspond to TRBD1 or TRBD2 (5 bases each). Trimming left V 4 bases short and J 0 bases short, with 12 bases between. CDR1 KGHSH and CDR2 LQKENI come from the germline V gene. The CDR3 extends over 16 amino acids. DNA for the CDR3: TGTGCCAGCTCACGGGACCCTTCAGCGAACACCGGGGAGCTGTTTTTT. Translating it yields CASSRDPSANTGELFF.

This chain connects TRBV12-3 or TRBV12-4 to TRBJ1-2; perhaps TRBD1 as D (6 bases). V was trimmed by 5 bases and J by 7 bases, leaving 11 bases between them. The CDR3 consists of 12 residues. The CDR3 coding sequence is TGTGCCAGCAGTCTTTACAGGGCTGGCTACACCTTC. Translation: CASSLYRAGYTF.

This clonotype has just a few counts. The J gene is TRBJ2-5, the V gene TRBV20-1, with D uncertain. The CDR3 consists of 9 residues. Germline V gene lookup returns CDR1 DFQATT and CDR2 SNEGSKA (reference sequence). V was pared by 8 bases and J by 4 bases, with 5 bases between. CDR3 residues: CSRRETQYF. The CDR3 DNA reads TGCAGTCGCAGAGAGACCCAGTACTTC.

V is TRBV12-3 or TRBV12-4 and J is TRBJ2-1, with TRBD2 matching 13 bases. The ends lost 5 bases at V and 4 bases at J; junction bases unmatched: 11. CDR3 size: 18 residues. The CDR3 nucleotides read TGTGCCAGCAGTCCAAGGACTAGCGGGAGTAGCTTATACAATGAGCAGTTCTTC. This gives the protein CASSPRTSGSSLYNEQFF.

The V and J genes are TRBV7-6 and TRBJ2-2; tentative D call: TRBD2 (5 bases). This CDR3 is built from 13 residues. Deletions cut 5 bases from V and 6 bases from J, with 10 bases between. Germline V gene sequence: CDR1 SGHVS, CDR2 FNYEAQ. In nucleotides, the CDR3 is TGTGCCAGCAGCCACCCCGGGGCCGGGGAGCTGTTTTTT. Encoded protein: CASSHPGAGELFF.

This clonotype was seen only a few times. DNA for the CDR3: TGCGCCAGCAGCTTAAAATACAGCCCCCCGGGGGATACGCAGTATTTT. Translation gives CASSLKYSPPGDTQYF. V gene TRBV5-1 combines with J gene TRBJ2-3; TRBD2 is a possible D gene (5 bases). V was shortened by 2 bases and J by 6 bases, with 19 bases between the two germline ends. This CDR3 comprises 16 residues. Germline V gives CDR1 SGHRS, CDR2 YFSETQ.

The genes are TRBV11-2 and TRBJ1-5; D not certain. The CDR3 consists of 15 residues. Germline lookup yields CDR1 SGHAT and CDR2 FQNNGV. With 1 base removed from V and 1 base from J, the gap between germline ends came to 8 bases. This chain's CDR3 is CASSLVLRSNQPQHF. DNA for the CDR3: TGTGCCAGCAGCTTAGTACTTAGGAGCAATCAGCCCCAGCATTTT.

The chain joins TRBV6-5 to TRBJ1-1; D gene unclear. Germline CDR1 MNHEY, CDR2 SVGAGI. This CDR3 contains 14 residues. Trimming took 4 bases from V and 1 from J, leaving 10 bases between them. The CDR3 here is CASSSTQKNTEAFF. The CDR3 coding sequence is TGTGCCAGCAGTTCGACACAGAAGAACACTGAAGCTTTCTTT.

This CDR3 is CASSFGIESSKKGYEQYV. In DNA, the CDR3 is TGCGCCAGCAGCTTTGGTATCGAGTCCTCGAAAAAGGGCTACGAGCAGTACGTC. The rearrangement links TRBV5-1 to TRBJ2-7; D is unclear. V was clipped by 2 bases and J by 3 bases, with 24 bases between them. CDR1 and CDR2 (germline): SGHRS, YFSETQ. The CDR3 is 18 amino acids.

This clonotype came up many times. The V gene is TRBV5-1, the J gene TRBJ1-1, with a weak D call TRBD1 (5 bases). Deletions cut 0 bases from V and 4 bases from J, with 10 bases between. Germline loops: CDR1 SGHRS, CDR2 YFSETQ. This CDR3 is 14 amino acids long. In DNA, the CDR3 is TGCGCCAGCAGCTTGGTGGGGGAGTCCACTGAAGCTTTCTTT. Translated: CASSLVGESTEAFF.

This clonotype was found a few times. The rearrangement links TRBV15 to TRBJ1-2, with D possibly matching TRBD1 (6 bases). The germline V and J ends were trimmed by 1 base and 8 bases, with 23 bases remaining between them. The CDR3 loop spans 17 amino acids. CDR1 is LNHNV, CDR2 YYDKDF, per germline (reference sequence). CDR3 sequence: CATSRGTVYSPWGGYTF. DNA of the CDR3: TGTGCCACCAGCAGAGGGACAGTGTATTCCCCCTGGGGGGGCTACACCTTC.

The DNA of the CDR3 is TGTGCCAGCAGCTTAAAAATTTGGGATCACACAGATACGCAGTATTTT. It specifies CASSLKIWDHTDTQYF. The chain is built from TRBV11-2 and TRBJ2-3, with D unresolved. This CDR3 has 16 amino acids. Trimming took 2 bases from V and 2 from J, leaving 14 bases between them. CDR1 and CDR2 from the germline V gene are SGHAT and FQNNGV. The entire variable domain, with the rest obtained from reference TRBV11-2 and TRBJ2-3, is as follows: EAGVAQSPRYKIIEKRQSVAFWCNPISGHATLYWYQQILGQGPKLLIQFQNNGVVDDSQLPKDRFSAERLKGVDSTLKIQPAKLEDSAVYLCASSLKIWDHTDTQYFGPGTRLTVL.

This clonotype was observed a few times. The chain recombines TRBV18 with TRBJ1-2, with TRBD1 matching over 7 bases. J gave up 2 bases and V 2 bases, and 5 bases lay outside the gene matches. Germline V gene data show CDR1 as KGHSH and CDR2 as LQKENI. This CDR3 region has 15 residues. CDR3 sequence (DNA): TGTGCCAGCTCACCAGGGACAGACATGAACTATGGCTACACCTTC. It is translated as CASSPGTDMNYGYTF.

The chain is built from TRBV5-1 and TRBJ1-1; TRBD1 matches at 7 bases. The CDR3 length is 15 residues. Trimming removed 1 base from V and 4 bases from J; junction bases left unmatched: 7. Germline lookup yields CDR1 SGHRS and CDR2 YFSETQ. The CDR3 nucleotides are TGCGCCAGCAGCTTGCCCGGACAGGCGGGCACTGAAGCTTTCTTT. Translating it yields CASSLPGQAGTEAFF.